A selection of T cell receptor beta chains follows, all from one sample in a study of T-cell reconstitution after alpha-beta-depleted transplantation in children. TCRdb fed the PCR reads into MiXCR, producing one record per CDR3 protein. Of 540,000 or so distinct CDR3 sequences in the sample, under 30% were seen once. Sample: PBMCs, mostly from graft donor cells, taken 360 days after TCRalphabeta/CD19-depleted stem cell transplant. All receptors come from a boy in the first two years of life who had a stem cell transplant for acute myeloid leukemia, so the T cells may come from the graft donor. Both conserved end residues are part of each CDR3. A D gene is named only where the DNA matches it firmly. Where a row states a size, it is once, few, many or the class of an expanded clone; other rows omit it.

j_gene,v_gene,abundance,d_gene,CDR3aa,CDR3nt
TRBJ2-7,TRBV10-3,few,TRBD1,CAISAGQGSYEQYF,TGTGCCATCAGTGCGGGACAGGGCTCCTACGAGCAGTACTTC
TRBJ2-3,TRBV7-2,few,TRBD2,CASSLAGTGRGNTDTQYF,TGTGCCAGCAGCTTAGCGGGGACGGGGAGGGGCAACACAGATACGCAGTATTTT
TRBJ2-2,TRBV7-9,many,-,CASIPDGTGELFF,TGTGCCAGCATCCCGGACGGCACCGGGGAGCTGTTTTTT
TRBJ2-5,TRBV5-1,-,TRBD1,CASSDARDRYQETQYF,TGCGCCAGCAGCGATGCTCGGGACAGGTACCAAGAGACCCAGTACTTC
TRBJ2-1,TRBV30,-,-,CAWSFGGDEQFF,TGTGCCTGGAGTTTTGGAGGGGATGAGCAGTTCTTC
TRBJ1-2,TRBV20-1,few,TRBD1,CSAIRTGLAYGYTF,TGCAGTGCTATAAGGACAGGCCTGGCGTATGGCTACACCTTC
TRBJ2-5,TRBV9,many,-,CASSPGNGEETQYF,TGTGCCAGCAGCCCGGGAAACGGGGAAGAGACCCAGTACTTC
TRBJ2-1,TRBV7-8,-,-,CASSPQYTHEQFF,TGTGCCAGCAGCCCCCAGTATACCCATGAGCAGTTCTTC
TRBJ2-3,TRBV10-3,-,TRBD2,CAIHAGVADTQYF,TGTGCCATCCACGCGGGGGTGGCAGATACGCAGTATTTT
TRBJ2-3,TRBV12-3/TRBV12-4,few,TRBD2,CASRKTSGGVYTDTQYF,TGTGCCAGCAGAAAGACTAGCGGGGGGGTCTACACAGATACGCAGTATTTT
TRBJ2-1,TRBV12-3/TRBV12-4,few,TRBD2,CASSFRGGPGDEQFF,TGTGCCAGCAGTTTTCGGGGGGGGCCTGGCGATGAGCAGTTCTTC
TRBJ2-3,TRBV30,many,TRBD1,CAWRAGTGRADTQYF,TGTGCCTGGAGGGCCGGGACAGGGAGGGCCGATACGCAGTATTTT
TRBJ2-3,TRBV12-3/TRBV12-4,few,-,CASSFGANFDTDTQYF,TGTGCCAGCAGTTTCGGGGCGAACTTCGACACAGATACGCAGTATTTT
TRBJ1-2,TRBV12-3/TRBV12-4,-,-,CASSFGGMIGYTF,TGTGCCAGCAGTTTTGGGGGAATGATCGGCTACACCTTC
TRBJ2-2,TRBV19,-,TRBD1,CASKDRMTPGELFF,TGTGCCAGTAAGGACAGGATGACACCCGGGGAGCTGTTTTTT
TRBJ1-6,TRBV28,many,-,CASSLYRDNSPLHF,TGTGCCAGCAGTTTATACAGGGATAATTCACCCCTCCACTTT
TRBJ2-7,TRBV9,many,-,CASSVDPEAAYEQYF,TGTGCCAGCAGCGTAGATCCGGAGGCGGCCTACGAGCAGTACTTC
TRBJ2-3,TRBV27,many,TRBD2,CASSFGGGGAGDTQYF,TGTGCCAGCAGTTTCGGTGGCGGGGGGGCCGGGGATACGCAGTATTTT
TRBJ1-3,TRBV20-1,few,-,CSARETGNTIYF,TGCAGTGCTAGGGAGACGGGAAACACCATATATTTT
TRBJ2-3,TRBV20-1,-,TRBD2,CSQTSGAPDTQYF,TGCAGCCAAACTAGCGGGGCCCCAGATACGCAGTATTTT
TRBJ2-2,TRBV6-1,many,-,CASRGAPIHSGELFF,TGTGCCAGCAGGGGAGCCCCCATCCACTCCGGGGAGCTGTTTTTT
TRBJ1-6,TRBV28,many,TRBD1,CASSLGWDRQTNSPLHF,TGTGCCAGCAGTTTAGGTTGGGACAGGCAAACAAATTCACCCCTCCACTTT
TRBJ2-3,TRBV12-2,-,-,CASRLGDFTDTQYF,TGTGCAAGTCGCTTAGGGGATTTCACAGATACGCAGTATTTT
TRBJ1-1,TRBV6-1,-,-,CASSVEGVGTEAFF,TGTGCCAGCAGTGTGGAGGGAGTAGGCACTGAAGCTTTCTTT
TRBJ2-1,TRBV2,many,TRBD2,CASSAAGDPFF,TGTGCCAGCAGTGCTGCGGGGGACCCGTTCTTC
TRBJ2-7,TRBV9,few,-,CASSVGEIYEQYF,TGTGCCAGCAGCGTGGGGGAGATCTACGAGCAGTACTTC
TRBJ1-1,TRBV12-3/TRBV12-4,many,-,CASSPTPRENTEAFF,TGTGCCAGCAGTCCCACGCCGCGGGAGAACACTGAAGCTTTCTTT
TRBJ2-1,TRBV12-3/TRBV12-4,-,-,CASSPPPKDEQFF,TGTGCCAGCAGTCCCCCGCCTAAGGATGAGCAGTTCTTC
TRBJ1-5,TRBV12-3/TRBV12-4,few,-,CASSLYLQPQHF,TGTGCCAGCAGTTTATATTTACAGCCCCAGCATTTT
TRBJ1-1,TRBV20-1,few,-,CSAHSTGKAEAFF,TGCAGTGCCCATTCAACGGGAAAGGCTGAAGCTTTCTTT
TRBJ2-7,TRBV7-2,few,TRBD2,CASSSGTRSYYEQYF,TGTGCCAGCAGCTCCGGGACTAGGTCTTACTACGAGCAGTACTTC
TRBJ2-2,TRBV20-1,-,-,CSASWQSNTGELFF,TGCAGTGCTAGTTGGCAGTCAAACACCGGGGAGCTGTTTTTT
TRBJ1-1,TRBV12-3/TRBV12-4,few,TRBD1,CASSPRDRGENTEAFF,TGTGCCAGCAGCCCCCGGGACAGGGGGGAGAACACTGAAGCTTTCTTT
TRBJ2-7,TRBV12-3/TRBV12-4,many,-,CASSLPDYEQYF,TGTGCCAGCAGCTTACCCGACTACGAGCAGTACTTC
TRBJ2-3,TRBV5-5,few,-,CASSLRDGEDTQYF,TGTGCCAGCAGCCTCCGGGACGGGGAAGATACGCAGTATTTT
TRBJ2-3,TRBV29-1,many,-,CSVELGDNTDTQYF,TGCAGCGTTGAACTAGGAGACAACACAGATACGCAGTATTTT
TRBJ2-5,TRBV15,-,-,CATSRQGRETQYF,TGTGCCACCAGCAGACAGGGTCGCGAGACCCAGTACTTC
TRBJ2-1,TRBV24-1,many,-,CATSGRGGNEQFF,TGTGCCACCAGTGGCCGGGGCGGGAATGAGCAGTTCTTC
TRBJ2-7,TRBV4-3,few,-,CASSQDVSGGRKEQYF,TGCGCCAGCAGCCAAGATGTTTCCGGGGGTCGGAAAGAGCAGTACTTC
TRBJ2-1,TRBV12-3/TRBV12-4,many,TRBD2,CASTTTGGRDNEQFF,TGTGCCAGCACCACGACGGGGGGTAGGGACAATGAGCAGTTCTTC
TRBJ2-7,TRBV28,once,TRBD1,CASSRRIRQGEGEQYF,TGTGCCAGCAGTCGCCGTATCCGACAGGGGGAAGGCGAGCAGTACTTC
TRBJ2-1,TRBV5-1,few,-,CASSLTGYRNEQFF,TGCGCCAGCAGCTTAACAGGGTATCGCAATGAGCAGTTCTTC
TRBJ2-1,TRBV4-1,few,TRBD1,CASSHDRGDYNEQFF,TGCGCCAGCAGCCACGACAGGGGGGACTACAATGAGCAGTTCTTC
TRBJ2-3,TRBV5-1,many,TRBD2,CASSLIREAVYTQYF,TGCGCCAGCAGCTTGATCCGGGAGGCGGTCTATACGCAGTATTTT
TRBJ2-1,TRBV20-1,-,TRBD1,CSAELGGFYNEQFF,TGCAGTGCCGAACTAGGGGGCTTCTACAATGAGCAGTTCTTC
TRBJ2-1,TRBV5-1,many,-,CASSLGGTAYNEQFF,TGCGCCAGCAGCTTGGGCGGGACAGCCTACAATGAGCAGTTCTTC
TRBJ2-2,TRBV15,-,-,CATSRDGEGTRNTGELFF,TGTGCCACCAGCAGAGATGGAGAGGGAACCCGGAACACCGGGGAGCTGTTTTTT
TRBJ2-3,TRBV24-1,few,-,CATGFGVGTSGEEVYF,-
TRBJ1-2,TRBV12-3/TRBV12-4,many,-,CASSLDRNYYGYTF,TGTGCCAGCAGTTTAGACAGAAACTACTATGGCTACACCTTC